This T cell receptor (beta chain) appears in the sequencing data of a study of blood T cell repertoires in COVID-19 (dated by TCRdb to 2020 to 2021). Looking at the study overall: Collaborator samples came from the United States, Italy and Spain and covered acute and convalescent phases of COVID-19. The prospective study material was composed of cDNA or gDNA derived from T cells, B-cell-depleted T cells, or PBMCs. The dataset comprised deeply sampled blood TCRbeta repertoires from subjects exposed to, actively infected with, or recovered from COVID-19. The repertoires were made available in a free public database intended to serve as a resource for research on the immune response to SARS-CoV-2. The samples were drawn from two sources: the first 160 participants of the ongoing ImmuneRACE study, and over 950 subjects contributed by 6 global collaborators. Nearly every sample came with metadata listing a de-identified subject ID, COVID-19 status, age in years and sex. HLA class I and class II types, where available, came from metadata supplied by the sample provider rather than from assay-based typing. Here is what the overall study found, with its caveats: The quantity of clinical and demographic metadata differed by source and by participant and was supplied without curation.

TCRbeta CDR3 regions were amplified from genomic DNA by means of the immunoSEQ Assay, a bias-controlled multiplex PCR. The source study handled its data this way. The number of nucleated cells in each sample was estimated from the amplification of reference gene primers within the assay. To quantify the absolute abundance of each unique TCRbeta CDR3 rearrangement, sequence reads were collapsed and filtered. Productive Simpson clonality was computed per sample as the square root of Simpson's diversity index over productive rearrangements. TCRdb's version of the immuneACCESS table is confined to in-frame rearrangements and falls short of the full clone set. An unresolved V gene accounts for under half of the shortfall where checked; the remainder is of unknown origin. From that table come the V and J calls and clone size; the DNA was used to work out D and trimming. The sample data list some 200,000 clones, and approximately 92% of these were observed just once. The top ten hold 3% to 4% of the sample.

In the prospective study, participants were about 18 to 95 years old, resided in about two dozen geographic areas of the United States, and were enrolled through a virtual design. To assign participants to cohorts, the prospective study relied on clinical history that participants themselves reported in a screening survey and a study questionnaire. Mobile phlebotomists in the prospective study collected whole blood, serum and a nasopharyngeal or oropharyngeal swab from every participant. Over an approximately 2-month period, participants in the prospective study had the option of providing additional blood draws and questionnaires. Before DNA extraction, prospective study blood samples were shipped either frozen or at room temperature. In regard to this clone: There is no known antigen for this receptor. Qualities for individual bases were not recorded, and no much larger clone is one base off. This CDR3 is also generated by other DNA sequences in the sample.

V drops 1 base and J drops 3 bases, leaving 8 bases in between. According to the germline V gene, CDR1 reads SGHRS and CDR2 reads YFSETQ. CDR3 length: 13 amino acids, cysteine to phenylalanine. This entry keeps only the CDR3 DNA: 39 bases, framed from base 1. Input material: PBMCs or T cells enriched from blood (not recorded which). The TCR comes from a woman aged 18-29 years in a cohort exposed to, infected with or recovered from COVID-19 (not recorded which). Recombination connected TRBV5-1 to TRBJ2-7, and possibly TRBD1, on 5 matching bases. Here the CDR3 is given as CASSLQGNYEQYF. The bases read TGCGCCAGCAGCTTGCAGGGTAACTACGAGCAGTACTTC.